This T cell receptor beta chain stems from a study of T-cell memory formation after mild COVID-19. Study outcomes and limitations: For contracting clones, CD4+ ones sat mainly in CM and EM, CD8+ in EMRA.

From germline, CDR1 is SEHNR and CDR2 FQNEAQ (reference sequence). This CDR3 contains 11 residues. V dropped 4 bases and J dropped 11 bases, with 11 bases sitting between them. UMIs and sample barcodes were carried by the TCR alpha and TCR beta cDNA libraries that 5'RACE produced using constant-segment primers. Each CDR3 protein gets one entry after TCRdb re-called the 5' RACE reads with MiXCR. This table has 30,000 to 40,000 distinct CDR3 sequences, approximately 10% appearing once. In its sample, this clonotype was seen many times. Its antigen is unknown. The specimen sequenced was PBMCs or a T cell subset sorted from them (not recorded which). The chain employs TRBV7-9 and TRBJ1-1, with D unresolved. The clonotype comes from a man aged 18-30 years who had mild COVID-19 (a few samples of this study predate the infection). Cell type and time point are not known. The CDR3: CASSYGRLAFF. CDR3 sequence (DNA): TGTGCCAGCAGCTACGGCCGACTCGCTTTCTTT.